These 3 T cell receptor beta chains were all obtained from the same sample, sequenced in a study of T cells in Graves' hyperthyroidism and ophthalmopathy. TCR beta CDR3 regions were amplified from RNA transcripts. An initial round of RT-PCR targeting the TCR CDR3 relied on the HTBI primer set. MiXCR, run by TCRdb on the multiplex PCR reads, gives a single entry per CDR3 protein. The repertoire has roughly 150,000 distinct CDR3 sequences, over 8% of them found once; the top ten carry around 20%. Sequenced: blood. The receptor set was obtained from a woman aged 18-29 years with Graves' hyperthyroidism that later progressed to Graves' ophthalmopathy.

The V call is TRBV6-2 or TRBV6-3, the J call TRBJ1-2; D might be TRBD1 (5 bases). The CDR3 extends over 17 amino acids. CDR1 is MNHEY, CDR2 SVGEGT, per germline. V was trimmed by 5 bases and J by 5 bases, leaving 24 bases between them. The DNA of the CDR3 is TGTGCCAGCAGTGACTTAGTTAGTATTGACAGCTCGTATGGCTACACCTTC. Amino acids: CASSDLVSIDSSYGYTF.

The table lists this clonotype with many counts. The chain recombines TRBV6-2 or TRBV6-3 with TRBJ2-2; the D call may be TRBD1 or TRBD2 (6 bases each). The CDR3 loop spans 17 amino acids. CDR1 and CDR2 from the germline V gene are MNHEY and SVGEGT. The V and J ends lost 1 base and 2 bases respectively, with 14 bases between them. CDR3 nucleotide sequence: TGTGCCAGCAGTTACTGGGTCGGCGGGACAAACACCGGGGAGCTGTTTTTT. As protein: CASSYWVGGTNTGELFF.

At least ten counts were recorded for this clonotype. The rearrangement links TRBV28 to TRBJ2-2; no firm D call. There are 12 residues in the CDR3. Germline V gene data show CDR1 as MDHEN and CDR2 as SYDVKM. V lost 6 bases and J 6 bases, leaving 8 bases between the germline ends. The CDR3 loop reads CASRWVAGELFF. The DNA for the CDR3 is TGTGCCAGCAGATGGGTTGCCGGGGAGCTGTTTTTT.